The next 12 T cell receptor beta chains were all read from a single sample in a study of T cells in women clearing cervical HPV infection (dated by TCRdb to between 2018 and 2020). Library creation used the immunoSEQ multiplex PCR assay. This is the immuneACCESS table as TCRdb keeps it, with only in-frame sequences that have V and J called. A part of the clones is gone; compared with another copy, unresolved V genes explain less than half, and the rest is unexplained. The sample table on file contains 20,000 or so clones. The top ten clonotypes cover 9% to 15% of the sample. Material for sequencing was blood buffy coat. The receptors here all came from a woman aged 18 to 75 with a cervical HPV16 infection that either progressed to CIN3+ or cleared (not recorded which).

As regards this clone: The read terminates 3 residues before the CDR3 end, so the remaining end is supplied by the germline J gene. The J gene is TRBJ1-2, the V gene TRBV7-9; D might be TRBD1 (5 bases). Germline lookup yields CDR1 SEHNR and CDR2 FQNEAQ (reference sequence). Trimming stripped 6 bases from V and 4 bases from J, with 12 bases between. The CDR3 totals 13 residues. This CDR3 is CASSSRDFYGYTF. CDR3 bases read: TGTGCCAGCAGTTCCCGGGACTTCTATGGC.

With regard to this clone: The read finishes 3 residues shy of the CDR3 end, and the germline J gene is used to complete it. The chain couples TRBV13 to TRBJ1-2; D gene ambiguous. The ends were cut back, 2 bases at V and 3 bases at J, with 13 bases in the middle. This CDR3 region has 15 residues. Germline V CDR1 and CDR2: PRHDT, FYEKMQ (reference sequence). The CDR3 DNA, read in part, is TGTGCCAGCAGCTTAAGGGCACAAGCGGACTATGGC. Amino acid sequence: CASSLRAQADYG. The full CDR3 reads CASSLRAQADYGYTF.

About this clone itself: The read ends 3 residues shy of where the CDR3 ends; the end is completed using the germline J gene. The chain employs TRBV7-4 and TRBJ2-5; 10 nucleotides align to TRBD2. The CDR3 consists of 14 residues. The germline V gene has CDR1 SGHVT and CDR2 SQSDAQ. Partial CDR3 DNA: TGTGCCAGCAGCCCCAGCGGGGGGGCCACCACC. Its translation: CASSPSGGATT. In full, the CDR3 is CASSPSGGATTQYF.

Concerning this clone itself: The CDR3 extends 3 residues past the end of the read, so its final part is completed from the germline J gene. The chain couples TRBV6-2 or TRBV6-3 to TRBJ2-3; D is perhaps TRBD1 (6 bases). The CDR3 is 14 amino acids. Germline loops: CDR1 MNHEY, CDR2 SVGEGT. The V gene lost 5 bases and the J gene lost 6 bases, with 15 bases spanning the gap. CDR3 protein: CASSDQGLEDTQYF. CDR3 DNA, as far as it was read: TGTGCCAGCAGTGATCAGGGGTTGGAGGATACG.

A remark on this clone: The read falls 3 residues short of the CDR3 end, and the missing part is taken from the germline J gene. The genes are TRBV14 and TRBJ1-6; no firm D call. Germline CDR1 and CDR2: SGHDN and FVKESK. V dropped 4 bases and J dropped 7 bases, with 8 bases sitting between them. The CDR3 has 13 residues. The CDR3 sequence is CASSLSGNSPLHF. The sequenced part of the CDR3 DNA is TGTGCCAGCAGCCTTTCGGGGAATTCACCC.

A note on this clone: From the germline J gene comes the end of the CDR3, since the read stops 3 residues before it. The chain recombines TRBV13 with TRBJ2-1, with 8 nucleotides matching TRBD1. Germline V gene sequence: CDR1 PRHDT, CDR2 FYEKMQ (reference sequence). The CDR3 sequence is 16 residues long. The ends lost 4 bases at V and 7 bases at J; junction bases unmatched: 12. The CDR3 here is CASSSRSRQGFNEQFF. CDR3 DNA (partial): TGTGCCAGCAGCTCCCGTTCGAGACAGGGGTTTAATGAG.

As concerns this clone: The read comes to an end 3 residues before the CDR3 does, leaving the germline J gene to fill in the end. The rearrangement uses TRBV7-3 and TRBJ1-2; the D is unclear. The V gene's germline CDR1 is SGHTA and CDR2 FQGTGA. The CDR3 length is 16 residues. CDR3: CASSSVAGGGTDTYTF. The CDR3 bases that were read are TGTGCCAGCAGCTCTGTAGCGGGTGGTGGCACAGATACC.

As to this clone: The sequenced fragment ends 3 residues before the CDR3 boundary, so the rest is inferred from the germline J gene. The rearrangement uses TRBV29-1 and TRBJ2-3; maybe TRBD2 (6 bases). Deletions cut 0 bases from V and 1 base from J, with 17 bases between. Germline CDR1 reads SQVTM; CDR2 reads ANQGSEA. This CDR3 is built from 17 residues. This CDR3 is CSVEDNWDSGGTDTQYF. CDR3 DNA (partial): TGCAGCGTTGAAGATAACTGGGACTCCGGGGGCACAGATACG.

Concerning this clone itself: From the germline J gene comes the end of the CDR3, since the read stops 3 residues before it. V usage is TRBV5-6 and J usage is TRBJ2-5; tentatively, D is TRBD2 (6 bases). Trimming took off 6 bases at V and 3 bases at J, with 15 bases between the two ends. The CDR3 runs 14 residues. Per the germline V gene, CDR1 is SGHDT and CDR2 is YYEEEE. The CDR3 DNA, read in part, is TGTGCCAGCACCCGACTCTCTAGCGAAGAGACC. The encoded protein is CASTRLSSEET. The whole CDR3 reads CASTRLSSEETQYF. Full variable domain (outside the CDR3, taken from reference TRBV5-6 and TRBJ2-5): DAGVTQSPTHLIKTRGQQVTLRCSPKSGHDTVSWYQQALGQGPQFIFQYYEEEERQRGNFPDRFSGHQFPNYSSELNVNALLLGDSALYLCASTRLSSEETQYFGPGTRLLVL.

To note about this clone: The read terminates 3 residues before the CDR3 end, so the remaining end is supplied by the germline J gene. This rearrangement joins TRBV7-2 to TRBJ2-3; 12 nucleotides line up with TRBD1. CDR1 is SGHTA and CDR2 is FQGNSA in the germline V gene. The V segment lost 5 bases and the J segment 4 bases; nucleotides outside the gene matches: 4. The CDR3 consists of 15 residues. CDR3 DNA, as far as it was read: TGTGCCAGCAGCGGGGACAGGGGGCAGGCAGATACG. Its translation: CASSGDRGQADT. The entire CDR3 protein is CASSGDRGQADTQYF.

The sequenced part of the CDR3 DNA is TGCAGTGCTCGTGACTCGAGCTCCTATAATTCACCG. As protein: CSARDSSSYNSP. In full, the CDR3 is CSARDSSSYNSPLFF. The chain joins TRBV20-1 to TRBJ2-2; D gene unclear. The read finishes 3 residues shy of the CDR3 end, and the germline J gene is used to complete it. The germline V gene has CDR1 DFQATT and CDR2 SNEGSKA (reference sequence). This CDR3 comprises 15 residues.

In regard to this clone: The observed sequence ends 3 residues before the CDR3 terminus, with the missing tail filled in from the germline J gene. V usage is TRBV4-1 and J usage is TRBJ2-7, with a weak D call TRBD1 (5 bases). There are 13 residues in the CDR3. V was cut by 3 bases and J by 3 bases, with 9 bases left in between. Germline CDR1 reads MGHRA; CDR2 reads YSYEKL. The CDR3 sequence: CASSQGLYYEQYF. The sequenced CDR3 bases are TGCGCCAGCAGCCAGGGGCTCTACTACGAG.